Sequencing of this TCR beta chain was carried out in a study of regulatory T cells in long-lasting Graves disease. This clonotype was observed many times. CDR1 and CDR2 from the germline V gene are KGHDR and SFDVKD. The CDR3 has 16 residues. Trimming shortened V by 2 bases and J by 2 bases, and 12 bases separated the two germline ends. Through Arm-PCR of CDR3 regions and iRepertoire HTBI primers, TCR beta libraries were built. TCRdb independently ran MiXCR on the multiplex PCR reads; one entry per CDR3 protein. The sample carries 300,000 to 400,000 distinct CDR3 sequences, 16% recorded once. Time point specified: newly diagnosed GD, antithyroid drugs for less than 3 months. The TCR library was made from RNA extracted from PBMCs. This sample was also put to use in a study of T cells in Graves' hyperthyroidism and ophthalmopathy. From that report: Newly diagnosed hyperthyroidism, duration under 2 months, in patients aged 18 to 65. The model identified upcoming ophthalmopathy a median about six months ahead of onset.

The sample in question was peripheral blood mononuclear cells (PBMCs), obtained at new diagnosis, from a patient treated with antithyroid drugs. V usage is TRBV24-1 and J usage is TRBJ2-1, with D possibly matching TRBD2 (7 bases). This TCR derives from a man aged 35 to 55 with Graves disease. The CDR3 DNA reads as TGTGCCACCAGTGATTGGAGGGGGGGCCCCTACAATGAGCAGTTCTTC. It is translated as CATSDWRGGPYNEQFF.